This T cell receptor (beta chain) emerged from a study of CD4 T cells in relation to SARS-CoV-2 and coronaviruses. Whole-study findings and limits: Memory recall responses, not primary responses primed in culture, are what the assay detects. Crossreactive clones expanded significantly less to SARS-CoV-2 than monoreactive clones.

The CDR3 totals 19 residues. Unmatched junction bases numbered 8, after V lost 3 bases and J lost 3 bases. The germline gives CDR1 PRHDT, CDR2 FYEKMQ (reference sequence). CD4+ T cells from unexposed donors were obtained before the COVID-19 pandemic (2011-2018). Profiling relied on immunoSEQ multiplex PCR, and the TCRdb table lists in-frame clones only, not all of them. The repertoire holds about 65,000 clones, with 80% to 90% as singletons. With regard to this clone: Its specificity is not known.

The chain uses TRBV13 and TRBJ2-6; 13 bases map to TRBD2. Material: memory CD4+ T cells from PBMCs. The sequence was obtained from a human donor in good health. The CDR3 loop is CASSLGTSGRASGANVLTF. The CDR3 coding sequence is TGTGCCAGCAGCTTGGGAACTAGCGGGAGGGCCAGTGGGGCCAACGTCCTGACTTTC.